This T cell receptor beta chain was sequenced for a study of shared clonotypes between healthy human individuals. As for the study in general: A donor's plate count was three for CD4 naive and three for CD4 memory; CD8 naive had two and CD8 memory one.

With respect to this clone: The antigen remains unidentified. The same CDR3 can be traced to other DNA sequences in this sample.

General observations from the study: Estimated clonotype richness was generally higher in naive than memory subsets. Tissue TCR repertoires likely differ from these blood-only repertoires.

Data came from immunoSEQ multiplex PCR; TCRdb stores just in-frame clones and leaves some out. The sample lists fewer than 850,000 clones; about 97% were seen once. V was clipped by 2 bases and J by 2 bases, with 7 bases between them. The CDR3 consists of 14 residues. In germline, CDR1 is MNHEY, CDR2 SMNVEV (reference sequence). CD45RO-negative cells were positively selected for CCR7, leaving out terminally differentiated effector memory CD45RA+ cells. This TCR came from a man aged 30 to 45 in good health. The chain combines TRBV27 with TRBJ1-5, with D hard to call. The material sequenced was naive CD8+ T cells sorted from blood. The CDR3 loop is CASSLGVGNQPQHF. DNA of the CDR3: TGTGCCAGCAGTTTAGGAGTAGGCAATCAGCCCCAGCATTTT.